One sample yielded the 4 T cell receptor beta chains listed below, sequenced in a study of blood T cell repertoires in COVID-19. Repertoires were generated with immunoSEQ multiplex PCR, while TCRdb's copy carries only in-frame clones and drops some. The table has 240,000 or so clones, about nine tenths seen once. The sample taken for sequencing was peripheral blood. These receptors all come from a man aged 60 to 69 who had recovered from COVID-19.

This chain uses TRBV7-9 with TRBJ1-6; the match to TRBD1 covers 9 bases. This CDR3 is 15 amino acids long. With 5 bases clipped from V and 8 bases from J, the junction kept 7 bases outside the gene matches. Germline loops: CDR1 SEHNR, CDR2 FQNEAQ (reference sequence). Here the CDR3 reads CASSNTGGRDSPLHF. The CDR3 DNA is TGTGCCAGCAGCAACACAGGGGGCCGGGATTCACCCCTCCACTTT. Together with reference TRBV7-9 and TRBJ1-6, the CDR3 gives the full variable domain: DTGVSQNPRHKITKRGQNVTFRCDPISEHNRLYWYRQTLGQGPEFLTYFQNEAQLEKSRLLSDRFSAERPKGSFSTLEIQRTEQGDSAMYLCASSNTGGRDSPLHFGNGTRLTVT.

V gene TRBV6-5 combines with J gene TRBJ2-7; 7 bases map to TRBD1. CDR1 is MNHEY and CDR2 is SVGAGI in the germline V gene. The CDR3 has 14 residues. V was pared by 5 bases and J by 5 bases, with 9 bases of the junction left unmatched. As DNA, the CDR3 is TGTGCCAGCAGTCGAGGGGGCGTTAATAACGAGCAGTACTTC. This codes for CASSRGGVNNEQYF.

CDR3 in amino acids: CASSQFPRQSNSPLHF. CDR3 nucleotide sequence: TGCGCCAGCAGTCAATTTCCTCGACAGTCGAATTCACCCCTCCACTTT. The V and J genes are TRBV23-1 and TRBJ1-6, with TRBD1 as a possible D gene (5 bases). TRBV23-1 is reported as an ORF; its role is uncertain. The germline V and J ends were trimmed by 1 base and 7 bases, with 14 bases remaining between them. This CDR3 has 16 amino acids.

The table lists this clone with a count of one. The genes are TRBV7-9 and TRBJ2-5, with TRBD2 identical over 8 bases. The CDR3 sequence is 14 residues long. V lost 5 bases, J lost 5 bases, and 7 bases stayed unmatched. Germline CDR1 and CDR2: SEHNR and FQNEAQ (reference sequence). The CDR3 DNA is TGTGCCAGCAGCCCCGGGGGGGGACGGGAGACCCAGTACTTC. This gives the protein CASSPGGGRETQYF.